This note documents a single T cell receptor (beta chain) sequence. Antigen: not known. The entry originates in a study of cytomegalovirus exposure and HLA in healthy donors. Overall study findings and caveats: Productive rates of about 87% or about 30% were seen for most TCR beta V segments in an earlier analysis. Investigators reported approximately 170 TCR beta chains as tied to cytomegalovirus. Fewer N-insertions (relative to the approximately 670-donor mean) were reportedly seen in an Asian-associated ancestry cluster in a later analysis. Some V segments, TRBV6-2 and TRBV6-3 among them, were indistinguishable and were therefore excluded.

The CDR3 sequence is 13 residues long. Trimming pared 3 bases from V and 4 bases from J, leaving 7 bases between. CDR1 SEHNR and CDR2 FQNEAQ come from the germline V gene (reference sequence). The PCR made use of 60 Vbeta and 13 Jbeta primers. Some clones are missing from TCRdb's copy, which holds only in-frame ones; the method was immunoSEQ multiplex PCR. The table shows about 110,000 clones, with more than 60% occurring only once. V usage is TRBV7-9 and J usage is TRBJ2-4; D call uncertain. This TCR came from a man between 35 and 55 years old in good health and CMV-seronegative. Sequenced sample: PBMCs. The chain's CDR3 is CASSFQEKNIQYF. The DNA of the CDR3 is TGTGCCAGCAGCTTTCAAGAGAAAAACATTCAGTACTTC.